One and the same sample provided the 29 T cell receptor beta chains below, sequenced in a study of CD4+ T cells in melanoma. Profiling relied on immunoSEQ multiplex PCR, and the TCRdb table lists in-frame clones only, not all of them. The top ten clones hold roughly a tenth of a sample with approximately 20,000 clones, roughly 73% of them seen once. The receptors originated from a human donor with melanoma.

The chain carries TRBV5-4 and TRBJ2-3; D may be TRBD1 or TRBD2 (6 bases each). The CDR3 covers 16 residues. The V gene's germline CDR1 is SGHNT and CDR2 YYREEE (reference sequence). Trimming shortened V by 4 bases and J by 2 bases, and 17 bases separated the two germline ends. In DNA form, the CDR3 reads TGTGCCAGCAGCGGGGGCAGTGGGGGGAACACAGATACGCAGTATTTT. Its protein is CASSGGSGGNTDTQYF.

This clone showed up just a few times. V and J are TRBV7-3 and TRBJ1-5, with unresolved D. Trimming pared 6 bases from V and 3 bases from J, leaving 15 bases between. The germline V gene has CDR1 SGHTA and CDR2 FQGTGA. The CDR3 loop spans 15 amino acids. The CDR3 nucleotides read TGTGCCAGCAGGTCCGCCGGGATCAACAATCAGCCCCAGCATTTT. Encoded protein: CASRSAGINNQPQHF.

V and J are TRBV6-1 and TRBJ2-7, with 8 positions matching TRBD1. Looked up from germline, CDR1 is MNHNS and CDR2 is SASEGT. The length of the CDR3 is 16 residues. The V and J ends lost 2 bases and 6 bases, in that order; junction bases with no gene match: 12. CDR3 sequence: CASSEPGTGALGEQYF. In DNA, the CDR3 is TGTGCCAGCAGTGAACCGGGGACAGGAGCCCTCGGCGAGCAGTACTTC.

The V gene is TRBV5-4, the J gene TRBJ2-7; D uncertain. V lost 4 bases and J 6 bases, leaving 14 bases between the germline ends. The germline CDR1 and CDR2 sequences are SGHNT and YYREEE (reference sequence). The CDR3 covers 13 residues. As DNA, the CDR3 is TGTGCCAGCAGCAAACCCCCAGGCTTCGAGCAGTACTTC. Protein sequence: CASSKPPGFEQYF.

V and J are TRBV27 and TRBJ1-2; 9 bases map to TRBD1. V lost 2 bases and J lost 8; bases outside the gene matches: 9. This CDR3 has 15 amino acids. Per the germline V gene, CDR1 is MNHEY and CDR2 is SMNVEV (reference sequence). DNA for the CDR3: TGTGCCAGCAGTTTAGCGGGACAGGGTGTGCGGGGCTACACCTTC. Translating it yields CASSLAGQGVRGYTF.

The CDR3 loop is CAISYGLDGDTQYF. The DNA for the CDR3 is TGTGCCATCAGTTACGGACTAGATGGCGATACGCAGTATTTT. The V gene is TRBV10-3, the J gene TRBJ2-3, with 7 positions matching TRBD2. Trimming cost V 5 bases and J 6 bases; bases outside gene matches: 8. The CDR3 runs to 14 residues. The germline gives CDR1 ENHRY, CDR2 SYGVKD.

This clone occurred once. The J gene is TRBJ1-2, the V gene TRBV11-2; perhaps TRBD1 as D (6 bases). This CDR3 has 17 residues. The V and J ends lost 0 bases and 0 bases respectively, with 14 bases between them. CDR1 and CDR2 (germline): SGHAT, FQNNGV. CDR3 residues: CASSLEDSISPNYGYTF. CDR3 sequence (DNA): TGTGCCAGCAGCTTAGAGGACAGCATCTCACCTAACTATGGCTACACCTTC.

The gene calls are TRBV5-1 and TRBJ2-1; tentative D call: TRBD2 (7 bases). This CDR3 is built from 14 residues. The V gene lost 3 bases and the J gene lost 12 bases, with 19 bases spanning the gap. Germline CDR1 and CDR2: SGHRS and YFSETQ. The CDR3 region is CASSSGGAGASQFF. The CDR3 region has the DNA TGCGCCAGCAGCTCGGGGGGTGCGGGGGCATCGCAGTTCTTC.

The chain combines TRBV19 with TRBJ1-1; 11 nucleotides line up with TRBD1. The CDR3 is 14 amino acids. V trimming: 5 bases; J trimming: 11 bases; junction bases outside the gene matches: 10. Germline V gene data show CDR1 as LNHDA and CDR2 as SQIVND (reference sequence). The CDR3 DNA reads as TGTGCCAGTAGTGCCGCCGGGACAGGGGGAGCGGCTTTCTTT. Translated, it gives CASSAAGTGGAAFF.

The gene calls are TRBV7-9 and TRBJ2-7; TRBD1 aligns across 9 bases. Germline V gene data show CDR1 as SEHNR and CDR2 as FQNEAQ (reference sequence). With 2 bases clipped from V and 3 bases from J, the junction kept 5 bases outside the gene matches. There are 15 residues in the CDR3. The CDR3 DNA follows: TGTGCCAGCAGCTTAAGGGACAGGGAGTACTACGAGCAGTACTTC. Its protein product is CASSLRDREYYEQYF. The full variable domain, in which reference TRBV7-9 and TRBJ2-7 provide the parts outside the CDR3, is DTGVSQNPRHKITKRGQNVTFRCDPISEHNRLYWYRQTLGQGPEFLTYFQNEAQLEKSRLLSDRFSAERPKGSFSTLEIQRTEQGDSAMYLCASSLRDREYYEQYFGPGTRLTVT.

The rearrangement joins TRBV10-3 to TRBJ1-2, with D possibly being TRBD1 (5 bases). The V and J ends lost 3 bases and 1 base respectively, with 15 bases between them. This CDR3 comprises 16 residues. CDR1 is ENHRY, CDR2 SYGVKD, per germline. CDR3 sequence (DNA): TGTGCCATCAGTGACCCCGCCCCGGGGGATAACTATGGCTACACCTTC. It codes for CAISDPAPGDNYGYTF.

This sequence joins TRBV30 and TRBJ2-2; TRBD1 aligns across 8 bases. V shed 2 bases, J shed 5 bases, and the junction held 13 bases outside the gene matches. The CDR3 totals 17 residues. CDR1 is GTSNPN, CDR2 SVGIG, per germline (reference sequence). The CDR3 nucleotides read TGTGCCTGGAGTCGGGGCCGACAGGGGATCGAAACCGGGGAGCTGTTTTTT. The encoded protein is CAWSRGRQGIETGELFF.

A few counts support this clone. CDR3: CATTGPGTGAEGEQYF. The CDR3, as DNA: TGTGCCACCACGGGTCCCGGGACAGGGGCAGAGGGCGAGCAGTACTTC. The chain uses TRBV28 and TRBJ2-7; TRBD1 matches at 10 bases. Trimming at V came to 10 bases and at J to 6 bases, leaving 18 bases not matched to a gene. From germline, CDR1 is MDHEN and CDR2 SYDVKM. The CDR3 contains 16 residues.

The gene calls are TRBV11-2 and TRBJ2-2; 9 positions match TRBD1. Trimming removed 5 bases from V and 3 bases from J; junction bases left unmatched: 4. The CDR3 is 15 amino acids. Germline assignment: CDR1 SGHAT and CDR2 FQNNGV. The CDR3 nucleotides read TGTGCCAGCAGCCACAGGGGGCATCACACCGGGGAGCTGTTTTTT. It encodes CASSHRGHHTGELFF.

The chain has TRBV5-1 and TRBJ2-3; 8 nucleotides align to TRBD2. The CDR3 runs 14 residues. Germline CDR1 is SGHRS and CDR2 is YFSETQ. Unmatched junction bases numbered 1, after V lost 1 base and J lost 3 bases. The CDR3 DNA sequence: TGCGCCAGCAGCTTGACTAGCGGAACAGATACGCAGTATTTT. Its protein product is CASSLTSGTDTQYF.

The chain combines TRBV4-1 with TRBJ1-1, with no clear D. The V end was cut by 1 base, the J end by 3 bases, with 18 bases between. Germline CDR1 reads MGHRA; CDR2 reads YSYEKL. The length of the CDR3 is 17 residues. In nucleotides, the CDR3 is TGCGCCAGCAGCCAAGTTGATGGGAGTGCATTGGACACTGAAGCTTTCTTT. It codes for CASSQVDGSALDTEAFF.

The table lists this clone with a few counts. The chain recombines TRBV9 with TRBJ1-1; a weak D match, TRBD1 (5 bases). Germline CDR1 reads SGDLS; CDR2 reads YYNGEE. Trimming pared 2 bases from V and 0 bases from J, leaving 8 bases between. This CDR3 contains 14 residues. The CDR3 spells CASSVDSMNTEAFF. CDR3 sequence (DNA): TGTGCCAGCAGCGTCGACAGTATGAACACTGAAGCTTTCTTT. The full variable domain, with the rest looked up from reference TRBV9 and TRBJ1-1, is DSGVTQTPKHLITATGQRVTLRCSPRSGDLSVYWYQQSLDQGLQFLIQYYNGEERAKGNILERFSAQQFPDLHSELNLSSLELGDSALYFCASSVDSMNTEAFFGQGTRLTVV.

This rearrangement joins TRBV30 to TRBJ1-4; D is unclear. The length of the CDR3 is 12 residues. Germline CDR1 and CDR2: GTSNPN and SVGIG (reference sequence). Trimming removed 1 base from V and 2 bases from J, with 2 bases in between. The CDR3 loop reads CAWSATNEKLFF. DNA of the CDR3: TGTGCCTGGAGTGCCACTAATGAAAAACTGTTTTTT.

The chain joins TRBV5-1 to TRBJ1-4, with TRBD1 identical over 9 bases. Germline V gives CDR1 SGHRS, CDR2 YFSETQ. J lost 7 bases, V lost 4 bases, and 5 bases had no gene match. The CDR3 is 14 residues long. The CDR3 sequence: CASSVQGASEKLFF. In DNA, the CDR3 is TGCGCCAGCAGCGTACAGGGGGCGTCTGAAAAACTGTTTTTT.

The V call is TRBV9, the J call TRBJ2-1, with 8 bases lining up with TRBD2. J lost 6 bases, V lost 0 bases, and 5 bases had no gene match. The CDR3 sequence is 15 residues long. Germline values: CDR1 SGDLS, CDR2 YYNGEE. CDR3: CASSVEGGGINEQFF. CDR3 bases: TGTGCCAGCAGCGTAGAAGGCGGGGGGATCAATGAGCAGTTCTTC.

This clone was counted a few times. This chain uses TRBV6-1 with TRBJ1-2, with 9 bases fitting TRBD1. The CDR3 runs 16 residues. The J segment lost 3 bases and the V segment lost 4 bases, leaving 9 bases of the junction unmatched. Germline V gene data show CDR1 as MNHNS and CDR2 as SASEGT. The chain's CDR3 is CASSGTRQGGDYGYTF. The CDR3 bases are TGTGCCAGCAGTGGGACAAGACAGGGGGGTGACTATGGCTACACCTTC.

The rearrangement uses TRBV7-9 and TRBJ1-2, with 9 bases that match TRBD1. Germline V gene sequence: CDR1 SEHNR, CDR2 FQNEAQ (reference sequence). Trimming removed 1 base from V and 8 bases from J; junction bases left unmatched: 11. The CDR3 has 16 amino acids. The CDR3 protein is CASSLGGGQGLLGYTF. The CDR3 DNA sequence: TGTGCCAGCAGCTTAGGGGGGGGACAGGGTCTTCTCGGCTACACCTTC.

The CDR3 spells CASSLGGGGNTIYF. The CDR3 nucleotides read TGCGCCAGCAGCTTGGGAGGGGGCGGAAACACCATATATTTT. The V and J genes are TRBV5-1 and TRBJ1-3; 7 bases are a match to TRBD1. Germline values: CDR1 SGHRS, CDR2 YFSETQ. The CDR3 is 14 amino acids. V lost 0 bases and J lost 4; bases outside the gene matches: 1.

This CDR3 reads CASSEFRGGTSYTF. In DNA, the CDR3 is TGTGCCAGCAGTGAGTTTCGGGGGGGAACAAGCTACACCTTC. The V and J genes are TRBV6-1 and TRBJ1-2; the D gene is possibly TRBD1 (5 bases). This CDR3 region has 14 residues. The V end lost 3 bases, the J end lost 9 bases, and 17 bases lay between the germline ends. Germline lookup yields CDR1 MNHNS and CDR2 SASEGT.

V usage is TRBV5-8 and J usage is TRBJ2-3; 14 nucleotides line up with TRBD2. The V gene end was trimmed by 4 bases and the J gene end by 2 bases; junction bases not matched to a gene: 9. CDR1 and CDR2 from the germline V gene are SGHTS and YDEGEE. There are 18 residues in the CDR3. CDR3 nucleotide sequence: TGTGCCAGCAGCCCGGGACTAGCGGGGGCCAAATTCACAGATACGCAGTATTTT. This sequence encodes CASSPGLAGAKFTDTQYF.

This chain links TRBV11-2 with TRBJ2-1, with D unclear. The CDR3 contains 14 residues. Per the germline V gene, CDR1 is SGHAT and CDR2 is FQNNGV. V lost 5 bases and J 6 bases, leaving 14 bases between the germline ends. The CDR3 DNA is TGTGCCAGCAGCCTGACCCGCTCTTTCAATGAGCAGTTCTTC. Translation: CASSLTRSFNEQFF.

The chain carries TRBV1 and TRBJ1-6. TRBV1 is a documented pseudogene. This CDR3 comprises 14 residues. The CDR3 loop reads CTSSITQSDSPLHF. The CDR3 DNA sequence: TGCACCAGCAGCATCACTCAATCCGATTCACCCCTCCACTTT.

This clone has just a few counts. In DNA, the CDR3 is TGTGCCACCAGCCCATGGGGGGCGAGCGGGGGGGCGGCCACCTACGAGCAGTACTTC. Translated, it gives CATSPWGASGGAATYEQYF. The rearrangement uses TRBV10-3 and TRBJ2-7, with 10 bases that match TRBD2. The CDR3 consists of 19 residues. CDR1 is ENHRY, CDR2 SYGVKD, per germline. The V segment lost 10 bases and the J segment 2 bases; nucleotides outside the gene matches: 23.

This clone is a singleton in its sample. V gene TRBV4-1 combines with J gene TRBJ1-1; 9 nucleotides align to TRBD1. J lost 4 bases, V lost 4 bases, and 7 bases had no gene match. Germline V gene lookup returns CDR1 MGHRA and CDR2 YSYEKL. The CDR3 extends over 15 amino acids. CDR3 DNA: TGCGCCAGCAGCCCGGGACAGGGAAGACTCACTGAAGCTTTCTTT. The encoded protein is CASSPGQGRLTEAFF.